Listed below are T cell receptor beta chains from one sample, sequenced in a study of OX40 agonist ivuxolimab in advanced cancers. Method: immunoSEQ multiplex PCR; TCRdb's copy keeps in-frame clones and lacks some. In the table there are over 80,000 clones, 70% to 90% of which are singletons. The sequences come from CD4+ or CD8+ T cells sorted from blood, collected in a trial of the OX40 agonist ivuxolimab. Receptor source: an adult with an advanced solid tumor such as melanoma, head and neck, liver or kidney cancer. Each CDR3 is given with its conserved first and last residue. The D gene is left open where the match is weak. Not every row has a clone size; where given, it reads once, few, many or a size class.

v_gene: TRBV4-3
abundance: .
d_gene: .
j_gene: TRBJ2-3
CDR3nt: TGCGCCAGCAGCCAAGGCCTATTTCTTCGGAGGAGGTGGACAGATACGCAGTATTTT
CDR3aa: CASSQGLFLRRRWTDTQYF

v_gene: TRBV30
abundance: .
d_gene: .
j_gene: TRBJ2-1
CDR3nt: TGTGCCTGGAATAGGGTTAACAATGAGCAGTTCTTC
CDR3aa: CAWNRVNNEQFF

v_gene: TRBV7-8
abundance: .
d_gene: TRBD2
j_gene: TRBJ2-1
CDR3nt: TGTGCCAGCAGCTACCTAGCGGGAGCACACAATGAGCAGTTCTTC
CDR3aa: CASSYLAGAHNEQFF

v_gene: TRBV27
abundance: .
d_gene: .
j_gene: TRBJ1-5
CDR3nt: TGTGCCAGCAGTTTAGTAGGGAATCAGCCCCAGCATTTT
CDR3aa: CASSLVGNQPQHF

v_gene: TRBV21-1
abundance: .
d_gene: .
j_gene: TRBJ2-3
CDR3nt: TGTGCCAGCAGCAAATCTCGGCTTCGCACAGATACGCAGTATTTT
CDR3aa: CASSKSRLRTDTQYF

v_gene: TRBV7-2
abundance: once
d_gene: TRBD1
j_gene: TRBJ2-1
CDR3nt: TGTGCCAGCAGCTCGGGACAGGGGGCGGGTAATGAGCAGTTCTTC
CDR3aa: CASSSGQGAGNEQFF

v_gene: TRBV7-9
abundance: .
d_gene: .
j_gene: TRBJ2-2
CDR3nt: TGTGCCAGCAGCCCCTTCACCGGGGAGCTGTTTTTT
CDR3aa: CASSPFTGELFF

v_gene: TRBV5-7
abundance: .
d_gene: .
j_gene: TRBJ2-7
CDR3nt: TGTGCCAGCAGTCAGGGAATATACGAGCAGTACTTC
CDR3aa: CASSQGIYEQYF

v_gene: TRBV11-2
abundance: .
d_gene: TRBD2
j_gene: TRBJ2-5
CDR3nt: TGTGCCAGCAGCTTAGGTTCATGGTCTAGCGGACTGGGGACCCAGTACTTC
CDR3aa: CASSLGSWSSGLGTQYF

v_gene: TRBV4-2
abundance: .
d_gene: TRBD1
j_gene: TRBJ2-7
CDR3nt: TGTGCCAGCAGCCAAGAAATGAAAACACAGGGGAACAGCTACGAGCAGTACTTC
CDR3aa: CASSQEMKTQGNSYEQYF

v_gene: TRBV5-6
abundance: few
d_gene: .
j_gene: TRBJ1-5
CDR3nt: TGTGCCAGCAGCATGCGGCCGAACAATCAGCCCCAGCATTTT
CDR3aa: CASSMRPNNQPQHF

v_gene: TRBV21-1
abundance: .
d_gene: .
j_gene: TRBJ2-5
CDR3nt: TGTGCCAGCAGCTGTCGGACAGGGGGAAAGGAGACCCAGTACTTC
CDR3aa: CASSCRTGGKETQYF

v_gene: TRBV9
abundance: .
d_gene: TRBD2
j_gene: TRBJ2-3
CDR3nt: TGTGCCAGCAGCCCTATGGCGGGGGGGCATGCAGATACGCAGTATTTT
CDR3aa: CASSPMAGGHADTQYF

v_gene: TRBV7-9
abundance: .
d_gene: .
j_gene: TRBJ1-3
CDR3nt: TGTGCCAGCAGCTCCCCACAGGGAGCTGGAAACACCATATATTTT
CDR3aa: CASSSPQGAGNTIYF

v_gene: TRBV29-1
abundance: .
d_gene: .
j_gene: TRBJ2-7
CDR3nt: TGCAGCGTTGACGCGGGCGGCGAGCAGTACTTC
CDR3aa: CSVDAGGEQYF

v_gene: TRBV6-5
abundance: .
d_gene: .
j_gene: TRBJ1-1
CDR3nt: TGTGCCAGCGGACCCTTGAACACTGAAGCTTTCTTT
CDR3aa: CASGPLNTEAFF

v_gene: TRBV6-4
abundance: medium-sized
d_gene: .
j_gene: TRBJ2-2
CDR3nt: TGTGCCAGCCAGACTAGTGTGAGCACCGGGGAGCTGTTTTTT
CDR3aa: CASQTSVSTGELFF

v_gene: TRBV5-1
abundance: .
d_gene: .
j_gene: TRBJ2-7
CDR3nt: TGCGCCAGCAGCTTGCTCGTGGGGGATCGCGAGCAGTACTTC
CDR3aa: CASSLLVGDREQYF

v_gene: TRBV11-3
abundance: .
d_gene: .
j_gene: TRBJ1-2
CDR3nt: TGTGCCAGCAGCTTAGCGTCGAACTATGGCTACACCTTC
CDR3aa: CASSLASNYGYTF

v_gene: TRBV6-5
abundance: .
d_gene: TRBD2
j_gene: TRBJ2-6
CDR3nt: TGTGCCAGCAGTTCTGCGGGGGGGCCAGGGGCCAACGTCCTGACTTTC
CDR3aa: CASSSAGGPGANVLTF

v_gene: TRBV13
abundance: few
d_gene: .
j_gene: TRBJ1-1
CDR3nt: TGTGCCAGCAGCTTAGCAGCGAACACTGAAGCTTTCTTT
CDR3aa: CASSLAANTEAFF

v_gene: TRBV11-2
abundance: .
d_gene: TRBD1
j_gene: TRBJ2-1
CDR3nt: TGTGCCAGCAGCACCCAGATGACAGGGGGCGATGAGCAGTTCTTC
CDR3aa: CASSTQMTGGDEQFF

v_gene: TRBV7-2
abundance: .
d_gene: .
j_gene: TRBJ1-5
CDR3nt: TGTGCCAGCAGCTTAGCGGGTCCTGGGCCCCAGCATTTT
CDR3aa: CASSLAGPGPQHF

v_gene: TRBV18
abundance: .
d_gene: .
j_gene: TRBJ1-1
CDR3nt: TGTGCCAGCTCACCGACAGAGAACACTGAAGCTTTCTTT
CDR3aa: CASSPTENTEAFF

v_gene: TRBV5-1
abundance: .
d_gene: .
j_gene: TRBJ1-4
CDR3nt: TGCGCCAGCAGCTCAGGAAACAGAGATGAAAAACTGTTTTTT
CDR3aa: CASSSGNRDEKLFF

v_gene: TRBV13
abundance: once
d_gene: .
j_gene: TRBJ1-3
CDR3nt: TGTGCCAGCAGCTTCGGGGCATACCTAGGAAACACCATATATTTT
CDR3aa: CASSFGAYLGNTIYF

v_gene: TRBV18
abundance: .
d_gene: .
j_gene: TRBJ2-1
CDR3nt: TGTGCCAGCTCTCACGACTCCCTCAATGAGCAGTTCTTC
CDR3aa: CASSHDSLNEQFF

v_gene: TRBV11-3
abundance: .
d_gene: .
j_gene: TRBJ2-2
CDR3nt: TGTGCCAGCAGCTTAGATCCAGGGATTGGGGAGCTGTTTTTT
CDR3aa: CASSLDPGIGELFF

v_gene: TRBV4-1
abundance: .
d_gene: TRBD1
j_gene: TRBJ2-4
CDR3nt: TGCGCCAGCAGCCAAGGGGACAGGGGTAGGGACATTCAGTACTTC
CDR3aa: CASSQGDRGRDIQYF

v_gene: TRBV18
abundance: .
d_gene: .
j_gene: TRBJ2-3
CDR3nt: TGTGCCAGCTCACCACGTGACAGAATCACAGATACGCAGTATTTT
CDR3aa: CASSPRDRITDTQYF

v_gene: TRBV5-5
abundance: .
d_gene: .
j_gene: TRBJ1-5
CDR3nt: TGTGCCAGCAGCTTGACTAGCAATCAGCCCCAGCATTTT
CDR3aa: CASSLTSNQPQHF

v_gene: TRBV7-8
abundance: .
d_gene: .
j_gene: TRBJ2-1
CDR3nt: TGTGCCAGCAGCGAGGGGGTCTACAATGAGCAGTTCTTC
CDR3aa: CASSEGVYNEQFF

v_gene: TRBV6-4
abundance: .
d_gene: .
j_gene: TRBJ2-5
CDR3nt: TGTGCCAGCAGTCAAGGGGCCGGGGCGGAGACCCAGTACTTC
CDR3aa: CASSQGAGAETQYF

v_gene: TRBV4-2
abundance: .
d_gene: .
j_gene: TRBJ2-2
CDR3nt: TGTGCCAGCAGCCAAGATCCAGGATGGACCGGGGAGCTGTTTTTT
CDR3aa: CASSQDPGWTGELFF

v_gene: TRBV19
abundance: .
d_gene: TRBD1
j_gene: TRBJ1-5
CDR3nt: TGTGCCAGTAGAAGGGACAGAAATAGCAATCAGCCCCAGCATTTT
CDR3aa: CASRRDRNSNQPQHF

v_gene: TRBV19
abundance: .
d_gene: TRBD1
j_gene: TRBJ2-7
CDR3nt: TGTGCCAGTAGTATACCCCGACAGGGGATTGTCCCCTACGAGCAGTACTTC
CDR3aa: CASSIPRQGIVPYEQYF

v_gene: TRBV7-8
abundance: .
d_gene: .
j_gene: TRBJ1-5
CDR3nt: TGTGCCAGCAGCCCCCTTTTGATCAATCAGCCCCAGCATTTT
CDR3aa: CASSPLLINQPQHF

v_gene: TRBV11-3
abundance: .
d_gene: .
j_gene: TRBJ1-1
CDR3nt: TGTGCCAGCAGCAATCAGGTAAACACTGAAGCTTTCTTT
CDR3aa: CASSNQVNTEAFF

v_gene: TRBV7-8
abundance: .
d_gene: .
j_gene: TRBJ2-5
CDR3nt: TGTGCCAGCAGCTTTGACAGACATATAGAGACCCAGTACTTC
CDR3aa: CASSFDRHIETQYF

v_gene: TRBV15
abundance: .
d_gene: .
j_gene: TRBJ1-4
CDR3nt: TGTGCCACCACAACAGGTCAAACAAATGAAAAACTGTTTTTT
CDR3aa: CATTTGQTNEKLFF

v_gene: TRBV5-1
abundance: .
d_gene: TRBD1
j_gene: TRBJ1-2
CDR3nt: TGCGCCAGCAGCTTGGGGTGGACCGGGACAGGGGGAGGCTACACCTTC
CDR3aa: CASSLGWTGTGGGYTF

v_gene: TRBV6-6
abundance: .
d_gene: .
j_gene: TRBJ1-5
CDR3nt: TGTGCCAGCAGTTATAAGGAGGAGAATCAGCCCCAGCATTTT
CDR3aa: CASSYKEENQPQHF

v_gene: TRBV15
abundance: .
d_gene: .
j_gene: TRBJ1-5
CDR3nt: TGTGCCACCAGCCGCGGCAGGGACCAGCCCCAGCATTTT
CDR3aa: CATSRGRDQPQHF

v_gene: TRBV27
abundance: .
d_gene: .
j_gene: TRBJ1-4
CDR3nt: TGTGCCAGCAGCCAGGGAAGAGGTGAAAAACTGTTTTTT
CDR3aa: CASSQGRGEKLFF